These 28 T cell receptor beta chains share one sample of origin, sequenced in a study of blood T cell repertoires in COVID-19. This table comes from immunoSEQ multiplex PCR, and its TCRdb copy is limited to in-frame clones, with some not included. The data show about 400,000 clones, with around 90% seen just once and 2% to 2.5% held by the top ten. Sequencing was carried out using PBMCs or T cells enriched from blood (not recorded which). These receptors came from a woman in her thirties or forties with acute COVID-19.

This clone was counted a single time. The chain employs TRBV6-5 and TRBJ1-1, with 7 bases aligning to TRBD1. Germline-derived CDR1 and CDR2 are MNHEY and SVGAGI. CDR3 length: 13 amino acids. V was clipped by 8 bases and J by 7 bases; unmatched bases: 10. CDR3: CASSRGRADEAFF. The CDR3 DNA reads TGTGCCAGCTCAAGGGGGCGGGCGGATGAAGCTTTCTTT.

The chain carries TRBV19 and TRBJ2-7; possibly TRBD1 for D (6 bases). Germline V lookup: CDR1 LNHDA, CDR2 SQIVND (reference sequence). The CDR3 is 14 residues long. With 5 bases removed from V and 2 bases from J, the gap between germline ends came to 13 bases. CDR3 sequence reads: CASSAQGTTYEQYF. In nucleotides, the CDR3 is TGTGCCAGTAGTGCACAGGGTACTACCTACGAGCAGTACTTC. Combining the CDR3 with reference TRBV19 and TRBJ2-7 gives the whole variable domain DGGITQSPKYLFRKEGQNVTLSCEQNLNHDAMYWYRQDPGQGLRLIYYSQIVNDFQKGDIAEGYSVSREKKESFPLTVTSAQKNPTAFYLCASSAQGTTYEQYFGPGTRLTVT.

This chain links TRBV3-1 (or the pseudogene TRBV3-2) with TRBJ1-1; perhaps TRBD1 as D (6 bases). CDR1 is LGHDT and CDR2 is YNNKEL in the germline V gene (reference sequence). Trimming cost V 3 bases and J 1 base, with 12 bases left between them. The CDR3 length is 15 residues. The CDR3 sequence: CASSQGAGRNTEAFF. CDR3 bases: TGTGCCAGCAGCCAGGGGGCAGGCAGGAACACTGAAGCTTTCTTT.

J is TRBJ2-1 and V is TRBV2; D is possibly TRBD2 (5 bases). Trimming shortened V by 2 bases and J by 8 bases, and 13 bases separated the two germline ends. CDR3 length: 14 amino acids. CDR1 is SNHLY, CDR2 FYNNEI, per germline. CDR3 in DNA: TGTGCCAGCAGTGAAATCGGGAATCGGGATGAGCAGTTCTTC. It codes for CASSEIGNRDEQFF.

This chain connects TRBV30 to TRBJ1-5; D is unresolved. This CDR3 is 14 amino acids long. Germline V gene sequence: CDR1 GTSNPN, CDR2 SVGIG (reference sequence). The V end lost 3 bases, the J end lost 0 bases, and 9 bases lay between the germline ends. The CDR3 nucleotides read TGTGCCTGGAGCATACAGAATAGCAATCAGCCCCAGCATTTT. It translates to CAWSIQNSNQPQHF.

The chain uses TRBV12-5 and TRBJ2-2; 8 nucleotides agree with TRBD1. Germline V CDR1 and CDR2: LGHNT, FRNRAP. This CDR3 has 17 amino acids. J gave up 3 bases and V 6 bases, and 12 bases lay outside the gene matches. The CDR3 here is CASGPPGQGSHTGELFF. In DNA form, the CDR3 reads TGTGCTAGTGGCCCCCCAGGACAGGGATCTCACACCGGGGAGCTGTTTTTT. Filled out from reference TRBV12-5 and TRBJ2-2, the complete variable domain reads DARVTQTPRHKVTEMGQEVTMRCQPILGHNTVFWYRQTMMQGLELLAYFRNRAPLDDSGMPKDRFSAEMPDATLATLKIQPSEPRDSAVYFCASGPPGQGSHTGELFFGEGSRLTVL.

This rearrangement joins TRBV5-1 to TRBJ2-7, with 7 nucleotides matching TRBD1. Losses at the gene ends were 4 bases for V and 2 bases for J; bases not matched to a gene: 6. The germline V gene has CDR1 SGHRS and CDR2 YFSETQ. The CDR3 loop spans 14 amino acids. The DNA for the CDR3 is TGCGCCAGCAGCATGTTGCAGGGGGCCTACGAGCAGTACTTC. It specifies CASSMLQGAYEQYF. The whole variable domain, remainder taken from reference TRBV5-1 and TRBJ2-7, is KAGVTQTPRYLIKTRGQQVTLSCSPISGHRSVSWYQQTPGQGLQFLFEYFSETQRNKGNFPGRFSGRQFSNSRSEMNVSTLELGDSALYLCASSMLQGAYEQYFGPGTRLTVT.

This chain joins TRBV20-1 and TRBJ2-3; D remains unclear. The V gene's germline CDR1 is DFQATT and CDR2 SNEGSKA (reference sequence). CDR3 length: 11 amino acids. Trimming cost V 4 bases and J 1 base, with 3 bases left between them. The CDR3 loop reads CSATGTDTQYF. The DNA of the CDR3 is TGCAGTGCTACAGGCACAGATACGCAGTATTTT.

This chain connects TRBV9 to TRBJ2-7, with TRBD1 matching over 8 bases. Germline V CDR1 and CDR2: SGDLS, YYNGEE. The CDR3 is made up of 14 amino acids. Trimming took 0 bases from V and 5 from J; bases not matched to a gene: 4. The CDR3 region has the DNA TGTGCCAGCAGCGTAGGACAGGGGAGGAACGAGCAGTACTTC. Translated: CASSVGQGRNEQYF.

This clone has only one observation. The J gene is TRBJ1-6, the V gene TRBV7-8; D gene unclear. Looked up from germline, CDR1 is SGHVS and CDR2 is FQNEAQ. The V end lost 0 bases, the J end lost 8 bases, and 11 bases lay between the germline ends. This CDR3 is 15 amino acids long. This chain's CDR3 is CASSLARVRDSPLHF. The CDR3 DNA reads TGTGCCAGCAGCTTAGCGCGGGTCCGGGATTCACCCCTCCACTTT.

The gene calls are TRBV5-1 and TRBJ2-7, with TRBD1 identical over 11 bases. Germline CDR1 reads SGHRS; CDR2 reads YFSETQ. The length of the CDR3 is 15 residues. Losses at the gene ends were 0 bases for V and 7 bases for J; bases not matched to a gene: 6. The CDR3 DNA is TGCGCCAGCAGCTTGGAAGGACAGGGGGCGAGGGAGCAGTACTTC. Protein sequence: CASSLEGQGAREQYF. Drawing the rest from reference TRBV5-1 and TRBJ2-7, the complete variable domain is KAGVTQTPRYLIKTRGQQVTLSCSPISGHRSVSWYQQTPGQGLQFLFEYFSETQRNKGNFPGRFSGRQFSNSRSEMNVSTLELGDSALYLCASSLEGQGAREQYFGPGTRLTVT.

This clone is a singleton in its sample. This chain links TRBV10-2 with TRBJ1-1; no firm D call. The CDR3 extends over 12 amino acids. Between the trimmed V and J ends, which lost 1 base and 6 bases, there was a span of 6 bases. Germline CDR1 WSHSY, CDR2 SAAADI. CDR3 sequence: CASSELEAEAFF. The DNA of the CDR3 is TGCGCCAGCAGTGAGTTGGAGGCTGAAGCTTTCTTT.

The chain combines TRBV11-2 with TRBJ2-7; 9 bases are shared with TRBD1. CDR1 is SGHAT, CDR2 FQNNGV, per germline. V was clipped by 6 bases and J by 3 bases; unmatched bases: 9. CDR3 length: 15 residues. CDR3 DNA: TGTGCCAGCAGATTATCGGGACAGGGCATCTACGAGCAGTACTTC. It specifies CASRLSGQGIYEQYF.

The genes are TRBV3-1 (or the pseudogene TRBV3-2) and TRBJ2-7; TRBD2 aligns across 7 bases. With V trimmed by 0 bases and J by 4 bases, 3 bases remained unmatched. The length of the CDR3 is 14 residues. The V gene's germline CDR1 is LGHDT and CDR2 YNNKEL (reference sequence). Written as DNA, the CDR3 is TGTGCCAGCAGCCAAGATCGGGGGGAGTACGAGCAGTACTTC. Protein product: CASSQDRGEYEQYF.

This rearrangement joins TRBV19 to TRBJ2-2, with 11 bases matching TRBD2. V gave up 4 bases and J gave up 7 bases; unmatched junction bases: 5. Germline loops: CDR1 LNHDA, CDR2 SQIVND (reference sequence). The length of the CDR3 is 15 residues. The CDR3 loop reads CASSKTSGVGGELFF. In nucleotides, the CDR3 is TGTGCCAGTAGTAAGACTAGCGGGGTTGGCGGGGAGCTGTTTTTT.

The chain recombines TRBV24-1 with TRBJ2-2, with TRBD2 as a possible D gene (6 bases). Per the germline V gene, CDR1 is KGHDR and CDR2 is SFDVKD. There are 13 residues in the CDR3. The V and J ends lost 9 bases and 5 bases respectively, with 12 bases between them. CDR3 DNA: TGTGCCACCTCTTACGGGGGAACCGGGGAGCTGTTTTTT. It is translated as CATSYGGTGELFF.

The genes are TRBV7-9 and TRBJ2-3; 12 nucleotides line up with TRBD1. The J segment lost 4 bases and the V segment lost 6 bases, leaving 11 bases of the junction unmatched. CDR3 length equals 17 residues. In germline, CDR1 is SEHNR, CDR2 FQNEAQ (reference sequence). The CDR3 loop reads CASRSRDRGQEADTQYF. The CDR3 DNA follows: TGTGCCAGCAGATCCCGGGACAGGGGGCAGGAGGCAGATACGCAGTATTTT.

J is TRBJ2-3 and V is TRBV15, with TRBD2 as a possible D gene (5 bases). The CDR3 has 15 amino acids. Germline CDR1 LNHNV, CDR2 YYDKDF (reference sequence). V shed 9 bases and J shed 1 base, with 17 bases lying between them. Here the CDR3 DNA reads TGTGCCACGCAGAGGGATCGTGTGGGCACAGATACGCAGTATTTT. It encodes CATQRDRVGTDTQYF.

In its sample, this clone was seen once. The chain is built from TRBV6-5 and TRBJ2-7; 10 bases are shared with TRBD1. The CDR3 covers 15 residues. Germline-derived CDR1 and CDR2 are MNHEY and SVGAGI. V lost 0 bases, J lost 4 bases, and 3 bases stayed unmatched. The CDR3 sequence is CASSYSRDRGYEQYF. The CDR3 coding sequence is TGTGCCAGCAGTTACTCGAGGGACAGGGGTTACGAGCAGTACTTC.

In DNA form, the CDR3 reads TGTGCCAGCAGCCGAAGGACAGGGGGGCCCTATAATTCACCCCTCCACTTT. This codes for CASSRRTGGPYNSPLHF. The genes are TRBV27 and TRBJ1-6, with TRBD1 matching 10 bases. Unmatched junction bases numbered 7, after V lost 6 bases and J lost 2 bases. The CDR3 totals 17 residues. In germline, CDR1 is MNHEY, CDR2 SMNVEV (reference sequence).

The chain is built from TRBV9 and TRBJ2-5, with D perhaps matching TRBD2 (6 bases). Trimming took off 2 bases at V and 5 bases at J, with 13 bases between the two ends. CDR3 length: 14 residues. Germline lookup yields CDR1 SGDLS and CDR2 YYNGEE. In DNA form, the CDR3 reads TGTGCCAGCAGCGTGGGCGGGGCCATGGAGACCCAGTACTTC. Translation gives CASSVGGAMETQYF.

The chain combines TRBV5-1 with TRBJ2-7; the D gene is possibly TRBD1 (6 bases). Germline V gene data show CDR1 as SGHRS and CDR2 as YFSETQ. V lost 0 bases and J lost 0, with 7 bases in between. The CDR3 sequence is 14 residues long. The CDR3, as DNA: TGCGCCAGCAGCTTGGAAGGGGGCTCCTACGAGCAGTACTTC. Translating gives CASSLEGGSYEQYF.

The chain links TRBV6-1 to TRBJ1-4, with a tentative D call TRBD1 (6 bases). Germline CDR1 and CDR2: MNHNS and SASEGT. The CDR3 extends over 15 amino acids. V lost 2 bases and J 0 bases, leaving 7 bases between the germline ends. In nucleotides, the CDR3 is TGTGCCAGCAGTGAATGGACAGCAACTAATGAAAAACTGTTTTTT. Translated, it gives CASSEWTATNEKLFF.

CDR3 nucleotide sequence: TGTGCCGGAGCCAAGGACAGGCACTGGAAAAACATTCAGTACTTC. Encoded protein: CAGAKDRHWKNIQYF. The J gene is TRBJ2-4, the V gene TRBV21-1; TRBD1 is taken as the D call from the table, unchecked against the DNA. TRBV21-1 is labeled a pseudogene. The CDR3 is 15 residues long.

This clone was picked up a small number of times. The CDR3 here is CASSFSGKGEQYF. The DNA of the CDR3 is TGTGCCAGCAGCTTCTCAGGGAAGGGGGAGCAGTACTTC. The chain couples TRBV5-4 to TRBJ2-7; D is perhaps TRBD1 (5 bases). The ends were cut back, 2 bases at V and 7 bases at J, with 13 bases in the middle. Germline loops: CDR1 SGHNT, CDR2 YYREEE (reference sequence). This CDR3 comprises 13 residues. Filled out from reference TRBV5-4 and TRBJ2-7, the complete variable domain reads ETGVTQSPTHLIKTRGQQVTLRCSSQSGHNTVSWYQQALGQGPQFIFQYYREEENGRGNFPPRFSGLQFPNYSSELNVNALELDDSALYLCASSFSGKGEQYFGPGTRLTVT.

The chain is built from TRBV4-1 and TRBJ2-5; TRBD2 matches at 9 bases. This CDR3 region has 16 residues. V dropped 1 base and J dropped 3; count of bases not matched to a gene: 6. The germline CDR1 and CDR2 sequences are MGHRA and YSYEKL. The CDR3 is CASSQVVAGGKETQYF. DNA for the CDR3: TGCGCCAGCAGCCAAGTCGTTGCGGGGGGGAAAGAGACCCAGTACTTC.

The CDR3 spells CASSVVPTSGGAGDTQYF. The CDR3 DNA sequence: TGTGCCAGCAGCGTAGTCCCGACTAGCGGGGGGGCCGGAGATACGCAGTATTTT. The chain combines TRBV9 with TRBJ2-3; the match to TRBD2 covers 14 bases. The length of the CDR3 is 18 residues. CDR1 and CDR2 from the germline V gene are SGDLS and YYNGEE. V lost 0 bases, J lost 5 bases, and 8 bases stayed unmatched. Supplemented by reference TRBV9 and TRBJ2-3, the full variable domain reads DSGVTQTPKHLITATGQRVTLRCSPRSGDLSVYWYQQSLDQGLQFLIQYYNGEERAKGNILERFSAQQFPDLHSELNLSSLELGDSALYFCASSVVPTSGGAGDTQYFGPGTRLTVL.

The J gene is TRBJ2-1, the V gene TRBV25-1, with 9 bases matching TRBD1. The J segment lost 10 bases and the V segment lost 6 bases, leaving 7 bases of the junction unmatched. This CDR3 has 13 residues. Germline CDR1 MGHDK, CDR2 SYGVNS. CDR3 sequence (DNA): TGTGCCAGCAGCTGGACAGGGGCTGGGGAGCAGTTCTTC. Residues: CASSWTGAGEQFF.